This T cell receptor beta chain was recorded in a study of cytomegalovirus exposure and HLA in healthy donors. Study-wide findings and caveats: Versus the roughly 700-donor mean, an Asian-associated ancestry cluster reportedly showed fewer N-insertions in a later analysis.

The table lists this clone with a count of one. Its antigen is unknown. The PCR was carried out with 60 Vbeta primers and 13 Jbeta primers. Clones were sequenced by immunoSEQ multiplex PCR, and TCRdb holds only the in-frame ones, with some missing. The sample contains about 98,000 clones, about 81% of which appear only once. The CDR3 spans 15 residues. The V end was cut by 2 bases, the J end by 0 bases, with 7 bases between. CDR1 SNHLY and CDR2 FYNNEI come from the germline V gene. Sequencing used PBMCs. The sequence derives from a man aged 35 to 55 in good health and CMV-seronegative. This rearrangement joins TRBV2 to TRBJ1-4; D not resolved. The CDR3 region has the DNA TGTGCCAGCAGTGAACCCCTCGCAACTAATGAAAAACTGTTTTTT. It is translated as CASSEPLATNEKLFF.